This TCR beta chain originates from a study of blood T cell repertoires in COVID-19 (dated by TCRdb to the early 2020s). About the study as a whole: The collaborator samples originated in the United States, Italy and Spain and spanned the acute and convalescent phases of COVID-19. The prospective study material was composed of cDNA or gDNA derived from T cells, B-cell-depleted T cells, or PBMCs. Subjects who had been exposed to COVID-19, were actively infected with it, or had recovered from it provided the deeply sampled blood TCRbeta repertoires that made up the dataset. The repertoires were released in a freely available public database meant as a resource for research on the immune response to SARS-CoV-2. The samples were drawn from two sources: the first 160 participants of the ongoing ImmuneRACE study, and fewer than 1,500 subjects contributed by 6 global collaborators. Sample metadata almost always included a de-identified subject ID, COVID-19 status, age in years and sex. Where HLA class I and class II types were available, the types were taken from metadata supplied by the sample provider, not from assay-based typing.

As for this clone: Its antigen has not been determined. It has no much larger one-base neighbor in the sample; base qualities were not kept.

As encoded in the germline V gene (reference sequence), CDR1 is LGHDT while CDR2 is YNNKEL. The CDR3 measures 15 amino acids from cysteine to phenylalanine. Of all the DNA, just the CDR3 is kept, 45 bases in frame from base 1. Relative to germline, V is missing 4 bases and J is missing 10 bases, with 8 bases of the junction outside any gene match. Findings and caveats that apply to the study as a whole: The quantity of clinical and demographic metadata differed by source and by participant and was supplied without curation.

TCRbeta CDR3 regions were amplified from genomic DNA using the immunoSEQ Assay, a bias-controlled multiplex PCR. As for the authors' bioinformatics: The number of nucleated cells in each sample was estimated by amplification of reference gene primers within the assay. To quantify the absolute abundance of each unique TCRbeta CDR3 rearrangement, sequence reads were collapsed and filtered. For each sample, productive Simpson clonality was calculated as the square root of Simpson's diversity index across productive rearrangements. TCRdb stores this immuneACCESS table with in-frame sequences only. Part of the clones is absent; in the studies checked, under half of the shortfall reflects unresolved V genes, and no reason is known for the rest. Clonal size and the V and J genes are those of that table, whereas D and trimming came from the DNA. This sample lists about 230,000 clones; 70% to 90% were detected once. The top ten clones comprise under 14% of the sample.

One collaborating source in Seattle enrolled patients during active infection and followed them longitudinally through the course of disease. Each collaborating institution followed its own protocols to collect whole blood in K2EDTA tubes. For TCRbeta analysis, collaborator samples were shipped as frozen whole blood, as isolated PBMCs, or as DNA extracted from either sample type. Recombination connected TRBV3-1 (or the pseudogene TRBV3-2) to TRBJ1-6; TRBD1 agrees with 9 junctional bases. The sequence derives from a man aged 45 to 65 with COVID-19, enrolled during active disease. Sequencing used peripheral blood. The CDR3: CASSPMGQGESPLHF. DNA sequence: TGTGCCAGCAGCCCCATGGGACAGGGTGAATCACCCCTCCACTTT.